Here is one T cell receptor beta chain with its context. This clonotype occurred many times. The specificity of this receptor is unknown. No clone much larger than this one lies a single base away; base qualities are absent. Explained via the paper, the time point label denotes: blood at routine non-recurrence follow-up after resection. TCR sequencing used whole RNA extracted from tumor and nontumor lung tissue, or from cryopreserved PBMC samples, without cell sorting. Only patients for whom sufficient RNA was available from at least two tumor regions were selected for TCR sequencing. The library was obtained by 5' RACE. Data came from a NextSeq 500. The TCR library protocol attached a unique molecular identifier to each TCR cDNA molecule to allow correction of PCR and sequencing errors. From the authors' description of their analysis: TCR identification, UMI-based error correction and CDR3 extraction were performed with Decombinator tools. TCRs above a frequency of 2 per 1,000, corresponding to the top 1% of the tumor frequency distribution, were defined as expanded. Renyi diversity was calculated using the R vegan package after each repertoire was subsampled 100 times to 5,000 TCRs. CDR3 similarity networks were built from amino acid triplet string-kernel similarity, connecting CDR3s with pairwise similarity above 0.82. TCRdb cleaned the public reads at Q25 with fastp, built clones with MiXCR and kept in-frame beta chains. Every CDR3 protein is listed once, alongside the most common genes and DNA of its rows. The authors' filters were not applied to this entry. The sample table shows roughly 70,000 distinct CDR3 sequences, and about 8.2% are seen once. The ten largest account for approximately 2% of the sample.

This sample was included in a study of spatial heterogeneity in lung cancer (dated by TCRdb to the late 2010s). At the level of the whole study: The donors were 65 to 85 patients from the lung TRACERx cohort who had early-stage, untreated non-small cell lung cancer. Follow-up PBMC samples were sequenced whenever available, with a median time to follow-up of approximately two years after resection. Beta-chain transcripts were consistently detected in greater numbers than alpha-chain transcripts, which likely reflects a higher abundance of beta-chain transcripts. In the raw uncorrected reads, each unique combination of TCR and UMI appeared more than ten times on average. In non-small cell lung cancer, the study quantitatively compared TCR alpha and beta repertoires across several tumor regions, matched nontumor lung, and blood. The study linked features of the TCR repertoire to counts of nonsynonymous mutations, which were determined by whole-exome sequencing of tumor tissue. At surgery, hundreds of tumor regions, roughly 63 matched nontumor lung samples and 56 PBMC samples were TCR-sequenced for both alpha and beta chains.

General conclusions and limits of the study: Ubiquitous expanded tumor TCRs showed up in blood more often at tumor resection than at routine follow-up. Comparisons of baseline and follow-up blood repertoires included only 15 or so patients. Confirming at a functional level the hypothesis that regional TCRs recognize regional mutations was considered to require additional single-cell paired TCR alpha and beta sequencing.

This TCR was sampled from a female donor with early-stage non-small cell lung cancer. Sequencing was performed on PBMCs, taken at follow-up.

The CDR3 corresponds to CASSTLGPRSQETQYF. The nucleotides read TGTGCCAGCAGTACATTAGGCCCTCGGTCCCAAGAGACCCAGTACTTC. The sequence is built from TRBV28 and TRBJ2-5; the D gene assignment is ambiguous. The cysteine opens and the phenylalanine closes a CDR3 of 16 amino acids. Only the CDR3 DNA is retained, 48 bases long and in frame from the first base. The junction carries 17 bases between V and J, which are trimmed by 5 bases and 1 base respectively. The germline V gene encodes CDR1 MDHEN and CDR2 SYDVKM.